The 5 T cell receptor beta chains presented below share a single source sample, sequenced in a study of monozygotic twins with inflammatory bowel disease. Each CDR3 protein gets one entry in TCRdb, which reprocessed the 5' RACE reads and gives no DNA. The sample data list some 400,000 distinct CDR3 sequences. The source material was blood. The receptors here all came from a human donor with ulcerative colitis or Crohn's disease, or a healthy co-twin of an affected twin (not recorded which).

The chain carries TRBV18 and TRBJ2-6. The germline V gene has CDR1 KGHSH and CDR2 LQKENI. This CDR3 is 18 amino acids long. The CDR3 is CASSPVEQSGSGANVLTF.

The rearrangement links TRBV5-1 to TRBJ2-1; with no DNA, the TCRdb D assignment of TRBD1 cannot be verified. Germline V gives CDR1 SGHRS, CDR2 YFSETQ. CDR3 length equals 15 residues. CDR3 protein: CASSLASGQGNEQFF.

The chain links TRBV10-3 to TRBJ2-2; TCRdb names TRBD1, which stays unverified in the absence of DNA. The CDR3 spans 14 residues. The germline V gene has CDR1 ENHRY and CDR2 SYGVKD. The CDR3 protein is CATNHRANTGELFF.

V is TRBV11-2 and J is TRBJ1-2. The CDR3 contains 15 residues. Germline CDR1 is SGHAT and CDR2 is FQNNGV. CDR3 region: CASSPSVNAGRGYTF.

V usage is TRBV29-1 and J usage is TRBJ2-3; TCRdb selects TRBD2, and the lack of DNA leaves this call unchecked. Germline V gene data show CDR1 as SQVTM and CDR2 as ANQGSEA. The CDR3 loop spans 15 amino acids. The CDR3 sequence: CSVEDLAEGSDTQYF.